One and the same sample provided the 13 T cell receptor beta chains below, sequenced in a study of response to subunit inactivated influenza vaccine. Each CDR3 protein gets one entry after TCRdb re-called the RT-PCR reads with MiXCR. This table has about 540,000 distinct CDR3 sequences, under 30% appearing once. These data also formed part of another study, on T cells expressing NK-cell markers. That work states: Beta-chain TCR cDNA was generated via 5'RACE template switching with UMIs.

This specimen consisted of CD4+ T cells sorted from PBMCs, obtained roughly 12 days after vaccination. Every receptor here comes from a man in his fifties who received an inactivated influenza vaccine.

This clonotype was counted once. V usage is TRBV20-1 and J usage is TRBJ2-7; 8 positions match TRBD2. Germline CDR1 reads DFQATT; CDR2 reads SNEGSKA (reference sequence). V lost 5 bases and J lost 4; bases outside the gene matches: 10. This CDR3 is built from 14 residues. In nucleotides, the CDR3 is TGCAGTGCTGAACTCGGGACTAGTCTGTACGAGCAGTACTTC. It codes for CSAELGTSLYEQYF.

V is TRBV2 and J is TRBJ2-7, with 11 bases matching TRBD2. Germline CDR1 SNHLY, CDR2 FYNNEI. J gave up 2 bases and V 5 bases, and 20 bases lay outside the gene matches. The CDR3 has 20 residues. This chain's CDR3 is CASSRPSGSLSGRVPYEQYF. The CDR3 coding sequence is TGTGCCAGCAGTCGACCCTCAGGGTCCCTTAGCGGGAGGGTCCCCTACGAGCAGTACTTC.

This clonotype appeared many times. The CDR3 coding sequence is TGTGCCAGCAGCTTCCGGACAGGGGGAGAGACCCAGTACTTC. Its protein is CASSFRTGGETQYF. This chain joins TRBV7-2 and TRBJ2-5; 10 bases are a match to TRBD1. The CDR3 has 14 amino acids. Germline lookup yields CDR1 SGHTA and CDR2 FQGNSA. Unmatched junction bases numbered 2, after V lost 3 bases and J lost 4 bases. The full variable domain, rest sourced from reference TRBV7-2 and TRBJ2-5, is GAGVSQSPSNKVTEKGKDVELRCDPISGHTALYWYRQSLGQGLEFLIYFQGNSAPDKSGLPSDRFSAERTGGSVSTLTIQRTQQEDSAVYLCASSFRTGGETQYFGPGTRLLVL.

The gene calls are TRBV5-1 and TRBJ2-6, with TRBD2 matching 12 bases. With 3 bases clipped from V and 0 bases from J, the junction kept 4 bases outside the gene matches. Germline-derived CDR1 and CDR2 are SGHRS and YFSETQ. The CDR3 consists of 18 residues. Here the CDR3 DNA reads TGCGCCAGCAGCTCGGGACTAGCGGGTATCTCTGGGGCCAACGTCCTGACTTTC. Encoded protein: CASSSGLAGISGANVLTF.

This chain uses TRBV6-5 with TRBJ2-2; 9 nucleotides match TRBD2. Germline loops: CDR1 MNHEY, CDR2 SVGAGI. J gave up 7 bases and V 4 bases, and 10 bases lay outside the gene matches. This CDR3 has 16 amino acids. The CDR3 loop is CASSFRLAVGGGELFF. The CDR3 DNA follows: TGTGCCAGCAGTTTCCGACTAGCGGTAGGGGGCGGGGAGCTGTTTTTT.

The genes are TRBV6-2 or TRBV6-3 and TRBJ2-7, with D possibly called TRBD1 or TRBD2 (5 bases each). Germline assignment: CDR1 MNHEY and CDR2 SVGEGT. The CDR3 runs to 14 residues. Deletions cut 2 bases from V and 3 bases from J, with 11 bases between. Written as DNA, the CDR3 is TGTGCCAGCAGTTACGACCGAGGGGTCTACGAGCAGTACTTC. Encoded protein: CASSYDRGVYEQYF.

The gene calls are TRBV28 and TRBJ2-3; D is unresolved. Trimming left V 4 bases short and J 4 bases short, with 6 bases between. The CDR3 contains 12 residues. Germline V gene lookup returns CDR1 MDHEN and CDR2 SYDVKM. The CDR3 region is CASSSVPDTQYF. Written as DNA, the CDR3 is TGTGCCAGCAGTTCGGTGCCAGATACGCAGTATTTT.

This clonotype was found a few times. The rearrangement joins TRBV20-1 to TRBJ1-2; possible D gene TRBD1, 5 bases. V lost 2 bases to trimming and J lost 4 bases, with 11 bases between them. This CDR3 has 13 residues. From germline, CDR1 is DFQATT and CDR2 SNEGSKA (reference sequence). The CDR3 region has the DNA TGCAGTGCTAGACCGGACAACTCCTATGGCTACACCTTC. Encoded protein: CSARPDNSYGYTF.

This clonotype came up many times. V usage is TRBV7-2 and J usage is TRBJ2-3; D tentatively reads TRBD1 or TRBD2 (5 bases each). There are 14 residues in the CDR3. Germline loops: CDR1 SGHTA, CDR2 FQGNSA. The V end was cut by 5 bases, the J end by 8 bases, with 17 bases between. CDR3 in DNA: TGTGCCAGCAGCCCCTCAGGGACCGAGGCTACGCAGTATTTT. Its protein is CASSPSGTEATQYF. The whole variable domain, remainder taken from reference TRBV7-2 and TRBJ2-3, is GAGVSQSPSNKVTEKGKDVELRCDPISGHTALYWYRQSLGQGLEFLIYFQGNSAPDKSGLPSDRFSAERTGGSVSTLTIQRTQQEDSAVYLCASSPSGTEATQYFGPGTRLTVL.

As for this clonotype: Since no conserved phenylalanine or tryptophan closes the CDR3, a read error is the likely cause. The genes are TRBV7-9 and TRBJ2-7; 7 bases fit TRBD2. In germline, CDR1 is SEHNR, CDR2 FQNEAQ (reference sequence). The CDR3 sequence is 15 residues long. V gave up 6 bases and J gave up 2 bases; unmatched junction bases: 10. The CDR3 sequence is CASSSFSGNTYEQYL. The DNA for the CDR3 is TGTGCCAGCAGTTCGTTCAGCGGGAACACCTACGAGCAGTACTTA.

This clonotype was seen more than once but under ten times. V is TRBV7-2 and J is TRBJ1-1; possibly TRBD1 for D (5 bases). The ends were cut back, 1 base at V and 4 bases at J, with 10 bases in the middle. CDR3 length equals 14 residues. The germline V gene has CDR1 SGHTA and CDR2 FQGNSA. The CDR3 DNA reads TGTGCCAGCAGCTTAGGCAGGGTCGGCACTGAAGCTTTCTTT. Its translation is CASSLGRVGTEAFF.

This clonotype came up a few times. In DNA, the CDR3 is TGTGCCAGCAGCTTAGCGGGGTATTCGGCAGGGTATACCTCTGAAGCTTTCTTT. Translated: CASSLAGYSAGYTSEAFF. The rearrangement uses TRBV7-6 and TRBJ1-1; tentatively, D is TRBD1 (5 bases). The germline V gene has CDR1 SGHVS and CDR2 FNYEAQ. The V gene lost 0 bases and the J gene lost 6 bases, with 23 bases spanning the gap. There are 18 residues in the CDR3.

This clonotype has a count of ten or more. The chain carries TRBV4-1 and TRBJ1-5; perhaps TRBD1 as D (5 bases). The germline V and J ends were trimmed by 3 bases and 3 bases, with 12 bases remaining between them. The CDR3 contains 15 residues. Germline V gives CDR1 MGHRA, CDR2 YSYEKL. CDR3 loop: CASSQGDADNQPQHF. The CDR3 region has the DNA TGCGCCAGCAGCCAGGGGGACGCTGACAATCAGCCCCAGCATTTT.